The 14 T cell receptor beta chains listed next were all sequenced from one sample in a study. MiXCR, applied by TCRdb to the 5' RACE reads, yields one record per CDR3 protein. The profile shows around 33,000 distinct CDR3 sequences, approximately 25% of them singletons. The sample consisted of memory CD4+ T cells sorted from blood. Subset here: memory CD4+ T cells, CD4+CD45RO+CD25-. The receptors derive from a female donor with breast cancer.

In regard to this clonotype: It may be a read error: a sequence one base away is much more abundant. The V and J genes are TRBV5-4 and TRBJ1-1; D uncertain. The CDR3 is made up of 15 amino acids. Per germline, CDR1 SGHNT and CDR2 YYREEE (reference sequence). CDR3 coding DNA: TGTGCCGGCAGCTTGAAGGCCCTCCGGAACACTGAAGCTTTCTTT. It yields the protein CAGSLKALRNTEAFF.

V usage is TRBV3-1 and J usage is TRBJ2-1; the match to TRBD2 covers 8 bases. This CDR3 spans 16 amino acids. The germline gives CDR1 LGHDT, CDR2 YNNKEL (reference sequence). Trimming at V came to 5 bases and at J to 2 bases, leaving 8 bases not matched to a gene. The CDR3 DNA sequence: TGTGCCAGCAGCGCGCGGGGGGCGGGGCCCTACAATGAGCAGTTCTTC. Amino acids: CASSARGAGPYNEQFF.

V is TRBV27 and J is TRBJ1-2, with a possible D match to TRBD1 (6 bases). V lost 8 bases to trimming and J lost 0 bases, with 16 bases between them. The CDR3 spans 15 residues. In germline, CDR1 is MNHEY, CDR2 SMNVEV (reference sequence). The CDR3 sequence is CASGAPDRANYGYTF. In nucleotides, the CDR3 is TGTGCCAGCGGGGCCCCGGACAGAGCTAACTATGGCTACACCTTC.

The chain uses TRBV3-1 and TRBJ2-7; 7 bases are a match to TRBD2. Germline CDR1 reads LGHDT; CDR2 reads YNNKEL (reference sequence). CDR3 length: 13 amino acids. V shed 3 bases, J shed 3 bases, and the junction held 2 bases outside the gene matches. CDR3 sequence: CASSHGLGYEQYF. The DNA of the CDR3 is TGTGCCAGCAGCCACGGACTAGGCTACGAGCAGTACTTC.

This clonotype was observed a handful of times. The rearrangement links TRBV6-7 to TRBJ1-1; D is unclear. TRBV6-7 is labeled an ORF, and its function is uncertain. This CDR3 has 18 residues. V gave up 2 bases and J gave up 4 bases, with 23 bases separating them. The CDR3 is CASSYRRSGILLATEAFF. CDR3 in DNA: TGTGCCAGCAGTTACCGCAGATCAGGTATCCTTCTGGCCACTGAAGCTTTCTTT.

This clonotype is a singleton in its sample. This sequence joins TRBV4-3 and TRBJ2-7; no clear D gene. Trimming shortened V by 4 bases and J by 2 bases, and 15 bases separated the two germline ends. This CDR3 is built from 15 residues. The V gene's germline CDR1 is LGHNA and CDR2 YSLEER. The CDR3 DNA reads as TGCGCCAGCAGCCGAGTGAGATCCACAACCTACGAGCAGTACTTC. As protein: CASSRVRSTTYEQYF.

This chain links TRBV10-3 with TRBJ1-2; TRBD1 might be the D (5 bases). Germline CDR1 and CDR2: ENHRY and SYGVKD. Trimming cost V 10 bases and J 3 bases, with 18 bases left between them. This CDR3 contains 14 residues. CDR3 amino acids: CATKGEGGDYGYTF. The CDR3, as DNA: TGTGCCACCAAAGGGGAGGGAGGGGACTATGGCTACACCTTC.

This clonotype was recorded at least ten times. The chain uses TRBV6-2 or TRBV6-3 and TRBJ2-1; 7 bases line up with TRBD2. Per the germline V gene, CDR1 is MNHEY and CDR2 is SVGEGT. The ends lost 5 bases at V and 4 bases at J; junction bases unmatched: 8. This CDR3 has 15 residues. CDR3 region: CASSLTAGPYNEQFF. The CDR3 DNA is TGTGCCAGCAGTCTAACAGCGGGGCCTTACAATGAGCAGTTCTTC.

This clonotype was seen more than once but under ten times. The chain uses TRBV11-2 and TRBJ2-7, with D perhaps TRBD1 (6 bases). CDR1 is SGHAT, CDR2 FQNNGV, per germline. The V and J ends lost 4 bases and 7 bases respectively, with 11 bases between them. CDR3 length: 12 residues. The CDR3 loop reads CASSSTQGEQYF. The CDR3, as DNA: TGTGCCAGCAGCTCTACTCAGGGGGAGCAGTACTTC.

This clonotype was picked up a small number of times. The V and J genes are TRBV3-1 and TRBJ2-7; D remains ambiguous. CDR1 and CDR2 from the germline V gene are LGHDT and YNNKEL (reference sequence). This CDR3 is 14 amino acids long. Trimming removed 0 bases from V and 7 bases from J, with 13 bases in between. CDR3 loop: CASSQDSANQEQYF. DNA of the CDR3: TGTGCCAGCAGCCAAGATTCGGCAAACCAAGAGCAGTACTTC.

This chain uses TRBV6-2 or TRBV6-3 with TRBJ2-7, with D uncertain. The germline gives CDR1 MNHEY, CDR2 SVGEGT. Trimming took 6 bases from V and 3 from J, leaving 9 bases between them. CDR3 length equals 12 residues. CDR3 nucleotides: TGTGCCAGCAGCAAACGAGGCTACGAGCAGTACTTC. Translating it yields CASSKRGYEQYF.

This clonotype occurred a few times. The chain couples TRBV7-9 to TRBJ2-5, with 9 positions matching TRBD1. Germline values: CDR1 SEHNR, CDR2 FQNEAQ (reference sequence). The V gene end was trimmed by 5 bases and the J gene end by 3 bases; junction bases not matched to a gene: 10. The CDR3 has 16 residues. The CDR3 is CASSTSPGQGEETQYF. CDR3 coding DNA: TGTGCCAGCAGCACCAGCCCGGGACAGGGAGAAGAGACCCAGTACTTC.

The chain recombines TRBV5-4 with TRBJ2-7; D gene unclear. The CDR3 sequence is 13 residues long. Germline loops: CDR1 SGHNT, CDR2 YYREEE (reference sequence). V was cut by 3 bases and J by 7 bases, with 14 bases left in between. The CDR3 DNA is TGTGCCAGCAGCTCCCGGACCCTCGGGGAGCAGTACTTC. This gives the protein CASSSRTLGEQYF.

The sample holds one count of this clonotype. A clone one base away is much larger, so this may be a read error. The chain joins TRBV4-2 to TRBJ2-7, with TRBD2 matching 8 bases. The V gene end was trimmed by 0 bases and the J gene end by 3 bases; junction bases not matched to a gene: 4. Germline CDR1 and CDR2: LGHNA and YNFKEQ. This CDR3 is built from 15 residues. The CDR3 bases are TGTGCCAGCAGCCAAGAGAGCGGGGGTTTCTACGAGCAGTACTTC. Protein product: CASSQESGGFYEQYF.